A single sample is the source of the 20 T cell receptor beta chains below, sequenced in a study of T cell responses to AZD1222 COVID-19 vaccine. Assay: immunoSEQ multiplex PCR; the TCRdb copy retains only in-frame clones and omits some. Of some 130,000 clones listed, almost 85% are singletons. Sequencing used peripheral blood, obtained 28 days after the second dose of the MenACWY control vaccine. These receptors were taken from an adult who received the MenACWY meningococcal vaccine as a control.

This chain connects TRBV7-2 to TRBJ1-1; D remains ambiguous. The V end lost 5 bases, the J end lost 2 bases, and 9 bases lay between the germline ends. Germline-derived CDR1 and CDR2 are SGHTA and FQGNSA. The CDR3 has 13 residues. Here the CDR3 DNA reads TGTGCCAGCAGCACAACGGCCAACACTGAAGCTTTCTTT. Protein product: CASSTTANTEAFF.

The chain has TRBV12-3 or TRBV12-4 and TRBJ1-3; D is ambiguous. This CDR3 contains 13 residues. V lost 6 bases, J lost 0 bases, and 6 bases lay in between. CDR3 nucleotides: TGTGCCAGCAGCGCCAACTCTGGAAACACCATATATTTT. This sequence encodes CASSANSGNTIYF.

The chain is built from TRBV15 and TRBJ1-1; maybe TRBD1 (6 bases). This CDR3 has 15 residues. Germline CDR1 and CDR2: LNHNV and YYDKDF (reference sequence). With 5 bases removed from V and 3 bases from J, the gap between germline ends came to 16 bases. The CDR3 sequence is CATSPLGQRDTEAFF. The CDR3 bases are TGTGCCACCAGCCCCCTCGGACAGAGGGACACTGAAGCTTTCTTT.

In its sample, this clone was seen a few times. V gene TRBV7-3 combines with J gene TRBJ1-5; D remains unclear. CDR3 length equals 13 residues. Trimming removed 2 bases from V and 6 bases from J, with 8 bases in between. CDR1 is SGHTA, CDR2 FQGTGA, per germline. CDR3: CASSLLEGQPQHF. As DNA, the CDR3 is TGTGCCAGCAGCTTATTAGAAGGTCAGCCCCAGCATTTT.

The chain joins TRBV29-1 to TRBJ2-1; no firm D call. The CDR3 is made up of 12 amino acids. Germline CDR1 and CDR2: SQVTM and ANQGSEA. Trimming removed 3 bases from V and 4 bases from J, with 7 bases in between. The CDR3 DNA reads TGCAGCGTTGAGCGGTTTTACAATGAGCAGTTCTTC. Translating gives CSVERFYNEQFF.

The CDR3 here is CSAKQIDAFF. The CDR3 nucleotides read TGCAGTGCCAAACAGATCGATGCTTTCTTT. V is TRBV20-1 and J is TRBJ1-1, with D hard to call. CDR3 length: 10 residues. The germline V gene encodes CDR1 DFQATT and CDR2 SNEGSKA (reference sequence). V was trimmed by 6 bases and J by 11 bases, leaving 13 bases between them.

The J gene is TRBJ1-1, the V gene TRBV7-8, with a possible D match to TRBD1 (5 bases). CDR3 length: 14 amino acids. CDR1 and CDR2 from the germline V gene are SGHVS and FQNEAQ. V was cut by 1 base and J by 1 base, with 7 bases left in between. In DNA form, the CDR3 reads TGTGCCAGCAGCTTAGAAACAGGGAACACTGAAGCTTTCTTT. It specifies CASSLETGNTEAFF.

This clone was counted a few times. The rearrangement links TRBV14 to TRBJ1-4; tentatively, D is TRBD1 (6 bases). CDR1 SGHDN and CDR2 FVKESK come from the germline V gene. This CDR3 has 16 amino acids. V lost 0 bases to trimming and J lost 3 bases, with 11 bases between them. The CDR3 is CASSQDLTGPNEKLFF. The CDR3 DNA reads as TGTGCCAGCAGCCAAGACCTGACAGGACCTAATGAAAAACTGTTTTTT.

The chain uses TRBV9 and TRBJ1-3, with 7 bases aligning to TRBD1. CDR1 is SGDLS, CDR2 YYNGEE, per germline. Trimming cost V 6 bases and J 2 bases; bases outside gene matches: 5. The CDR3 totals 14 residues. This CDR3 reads CASTPGTAGNTIYF. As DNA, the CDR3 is TGTGCCAGCACCCCTGGGACAGCTGGAAACACCATATATTTT.

The CDR3 loop is CASSPSRTGRTSNQPQHF. The CDR3 DNA is TGTGCCAGTAGCCCCTCTAGGACAGGGCGGACGAGCAATCAGCCCCAGCATTTT. This chain connects TRBV19 to TRBJ1-5; TRBD1 agrees at 8 bases. The CDR3 extends over 18 amino acids. Germline V CDR1 and CDR2: LNHDA, SQIVND (reference sequence). With V trimmed by 6 bases and J by 1 base, 14 bases remained unmatched.

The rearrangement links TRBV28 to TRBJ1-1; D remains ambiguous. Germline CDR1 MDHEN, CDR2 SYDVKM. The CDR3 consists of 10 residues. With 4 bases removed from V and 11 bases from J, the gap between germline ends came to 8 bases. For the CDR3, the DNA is TGTGCCAGCAGTTATCGGAGCGCTTTCTTT. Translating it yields CASSYRSAFF.

Here the CDR3 DNA reads TGTGCCAGCAGAGCAAGGGGGGGTGGCTATGGCTACACCTTC. The encoded protein is CASRARGGGYGYTF. The chain joins TRBV28 to TRBJ1-2; perhaps TRBD1 as D (6 bases). The length of the CDR3 is 14 residues. Trimming took 6 bases from V and 4 from J, leaving 15 bases between them. Per the germline V gene, CDR1 is MDHEN and CDR2 is SYDVKM.

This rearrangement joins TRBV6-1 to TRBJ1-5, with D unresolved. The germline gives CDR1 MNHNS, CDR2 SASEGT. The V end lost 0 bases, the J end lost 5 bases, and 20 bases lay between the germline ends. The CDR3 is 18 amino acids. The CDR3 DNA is TGTGCCAGCAGTGAAGCGGGTCGGTTTCAGGTCGGCGATCAGCCCCAGCATTTT. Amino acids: CASSEAGRFQVGDQPQHF.

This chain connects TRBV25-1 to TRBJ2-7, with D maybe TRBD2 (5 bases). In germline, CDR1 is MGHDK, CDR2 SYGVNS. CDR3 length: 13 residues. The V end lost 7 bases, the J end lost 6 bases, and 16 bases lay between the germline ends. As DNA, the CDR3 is TGTGCCAGCAAGAGGACTCAACTGGGCGAGCAGTACTTC. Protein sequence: CASKRTQLGEQYF.

CDR3 loop: CASGTGVDTQYF. In DNA form, the CDR3 reads TGTGCCAGCGGTACAGGGGTCGATACGCAGTATTTT. The chain joins TRBV6-5 to TRBJ2-3, with 7 bases identical to TRBD1. V lost 8 bases to trimming and J lost 6 bases; unmatched junction nucleotides: 5. CDR3 size: 12 residues. Germline V lookup: CDR1 MNHEY, CDR2 SVGAGI.

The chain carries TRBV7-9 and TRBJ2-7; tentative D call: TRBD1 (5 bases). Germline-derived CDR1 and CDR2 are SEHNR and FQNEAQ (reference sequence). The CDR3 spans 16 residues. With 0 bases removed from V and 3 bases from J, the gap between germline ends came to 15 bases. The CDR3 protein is CASSLAGTRAIYEQYF. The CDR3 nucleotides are TGTGCCAGCAGCTTAGCGGGAACCAGGGCGATCTACGAGCAGTACTTC.

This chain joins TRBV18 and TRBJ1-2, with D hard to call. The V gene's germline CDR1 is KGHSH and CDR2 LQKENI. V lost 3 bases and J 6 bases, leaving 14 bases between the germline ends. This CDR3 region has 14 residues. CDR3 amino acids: CASSPRAGQHGYTF. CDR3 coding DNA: TGTGCCAGCTCACCTAGGGCGGGTCAACATGGCTACACCTTC.

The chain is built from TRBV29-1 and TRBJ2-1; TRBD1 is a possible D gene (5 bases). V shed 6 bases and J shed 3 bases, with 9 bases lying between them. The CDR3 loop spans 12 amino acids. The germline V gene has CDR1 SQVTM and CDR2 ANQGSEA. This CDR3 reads CSVGDYYNEQFF. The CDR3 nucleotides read TGCAGCGTAGGGGATTACTACAATGAGCAGTTCTTC.

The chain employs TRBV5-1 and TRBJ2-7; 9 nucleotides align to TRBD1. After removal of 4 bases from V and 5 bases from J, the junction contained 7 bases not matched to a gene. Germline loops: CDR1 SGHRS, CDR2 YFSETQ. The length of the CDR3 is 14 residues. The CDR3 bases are TGCGCCAGCAGCGCCGGAGGACAGGGGAACGAGCAGTACTTC. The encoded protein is CASSAGGQGNEQYF.

CDR3 DNA sequence: TGTGCCAGCAGATCTTCTACTAGCGACACAGATACGCAGTATTTT. This encodes CASRSSTSDTDTQYF. This chain links TRBV6-4 with TRBJ2-3; 7 nucleotides match TRBD2. The germline CDR1 and CDR2 sequences are MRHNA and SNTAGT. V lost 6 bases and J lost 2; bases outside the gene matches: 8. CDR3 size: 15 residues.